This paragraph reports one T cell receptor (beta chain). This clonotype has ten or more counts. Its target antigen remains unknown. The record has no base qualities; no much larger clone is one base away. This entry belongs to a study of identical twins (TCRdb year 2016). For context, the study as a whole: To test whether fetal clonotypes persist, this study deep-sequenced TCR alpha and beta repertoires from monozygotic twins, from unrelated adults of various ages, and from cord blood. To rule out contamination, the twin experiments were replicated at different times with different library preparation protocols. On the study overall, not on this receptor specifically: Conclusions relied on cross-sectional statistical analysis, since the same donors could not be followed over many years. The excess sharing between twins in beta out-of-frame sequences was weaker because fewer shared sequences reduced the signal-to-noise ratio. Invariant T cells such as MAIT and iNKT could partly confound zero-insertion analyses, although diverse VJ usage argued against such confounding for most clonotypes. Abundant cord blood beta clonotypes carried fewer insertions; young adult naive repertoires showed a weaker similar trend, while memory repertoires showed none. Compared with coincidental sharing between unrelated individuals, out-of-frame TCR alpha sequences shared between twins showed an excess of sequences with low generation probability. Out-of-frame TCR alpha sharing in monozygotic twins was systematically underestimated by recombination models, whereas sharing between unrelated individuals was in agreement with the recombination models.

All donors were healthy Caucasians. The twin cohort consisted of three pairs of female monozygotic twins, all aged roughly 18 to 29 years. Peripheral blood mononuclear cells were the source from which RNA for the TCR libraries was isolated. Sequences SGHDT (CDR1) and YYEEEE (CDR2) are obtained from the germline V gene. Including cysteine and phenylalanine, the CDR3 has 12 amino acids. Just CDR3 DNA is preserved here, 36 bases in frame from base 1. Relative to germline, V is missing 5 bases and J is missing 4 bases, with 1 base of the junction outside any gene match. The library was prepared using 5' RACE. The sequencer listed for this sample is Illumina HiSeq 2000. A universal primer binding site was introduced by template switching, and a unique molecular identifier was present in the final cDNA, enabling accurate counting of TCR cDNA molecules. First-strand cDNA for TCR alpha and beta chains was synthesized from specific primers in the conserved constant-segment region. To control for contamination, every cDNA library was double barcoded, receiving both a SMART-Mk sample barcode and Illumina barcodes. Two successive PCR steps introduced TruSeq adapter sequences along with Illumina sample barcodes. The TCR alpha and beta cDNA libraries were sequenced on the Illumina HiSeq platform using custom primers. As for the original processing: MiGEC processed the raw reads to extract unique molecular identifiers, while MiXCR was used to determine the CDR3 positions. Recombination models were inferred per individual with the repgenHMM and IGoR tools using an EM algorithm. Shared clonotype analysis was performed with the tcR package in R, normalizing sharing by the product of cloneset sizes. Out-of-frame nonproductive sequences were analyzed to study raw recombination free of thymic and clonal selection effects. TCRdb reworked the public reads: Q25 trimming with fastp, MiXCR clone assembly, productive beta chains retained. Rows merge per CDR3 protein into single entries with the most common DNA and genes. These V and J calls are TCRdb output, not the study's own analysis. This sample gives some 500,000 distinct CDR3 sequences in total; around 9.6% of them show up just once. Clones ranked in the top ten supply approximately 3% of the sample.

These data were also filed under a second study, of yellow fever vaccine responses in identical twins. That second report states: According to the authors, the vaccine-induced T cell response in identical twins seemed to be partly convergent and partly specific to each individual. In the study, vaccine-responding T cell clones were precisely tracked in identical twins.

This sequence uses TRBV5-6 and TRBJ2-5; 8 middle bases align to TRBD2. This TCR derives from a woman aged 18-35 years in good health. Sequencing was done on a sample of PBMCs. CDR3 protein: CASRLAGETQYF. DNA sequence: TGTGCCAGCAGGCTAGCGGGAGAGACCCAGTACTTC. With the rest looked up from the reference TRBV5-6 and TRBJ2-5 genes rather than sequenced, the full variable domain is DAGVTQSPTHLIKTRGQQVTLRCSPKSGHDTVSWYQQALGQGPQFIFQYYEEEERQRGNFPDRFSGHQFPNYSSELNVNALLLGDSALYLCASRLAGETQYFGPGTRLLVL.